A single T cell receptor (beta chain) is shown here with its context. Antigen: not known. Assay used: immunoSEQ multiplex PCR; TCRdb lists only in-frame clones, some missing. The sample consists of roughly 97,000 clones, approximately 88% of them appearing once. V dropped 9 bases and J dropped 2 bases, with 11 bases sitting between them. From germline, CDR1 is SNHLY and CDR2 FYNNEI. CDR3 size: 14 residues. Every single patient, without exception, relapsed after autologous stem cell transplantation, and brentuximab vedotin exposure varied. The sample comes from a study of PD-1 blockade in classical Hodgkin lymphoma. Study-level findings and limits: Complete responders matched newly diagnosed patients in baseline diversity. Patients who initiated nivolumab within 1 year of ASCT were excluded. Compared with baseline, CD4+ but not CD8+ TCR diversity had risen significantly by C4D1.

The gene calls are TRBV2 and TRBJ2-6, with unresolved D. The clonotype was recovered from a human donor with classical Hodgkin lymphoma. This specimen consisted of peripheral blood mononuclear cells (PBMCs), obtained at baseline. This chain's CDR3 is CASTVQTGANVLTF. CDR3 coding DNA: TGTGCCAGTACAGTCCAAACTGGGGCCAACGTCCTGACTTTC.